These T cell receptor beta chains were read from a single sample in a study of shared clonotypes between healthy human individuals. Generated by immunoSEQ multiplex PCR, the TCRdb table keeps only in-frame clones and is missing some. The profile shows about 120,000 clones, around two thirds of them singletons. The sample taken for sequencing was memory CD8+ T cells sorted from blood. All receptors derive from a woman aged 25 to 45 in good health. Each CDR3 is given with its conserved first and last residue. The D gene is left open where the match is weak. Clone size, where shown, is once, few, many, or a class for clones that have expanded.

length	V	D	J	size	DNA	CDR3
15	TRBV29-1	TRBD1	TRBJ2-7	NA	TGCAGCGTTGTCCCGACGGACAGGGGTTACTACGAGCAGTACTTC	CSVVPTDRGYYEQYF
14	TRBV28	NA	TRBJ1-3	few	TGTGCCAGCAGTTTAGCCAGGGCAGGAAACACCATATATTTT	CASSLARAGNTIYF
13	TRBV7-2	NA	TRBJ1-1	NA	TGTGCCAGCAGCCTTGAAGAGGGCACTGAAGCTTTCTTT	CASSLEEGTEAFF
17	TRBV28	NA	TRBJ2-7	NA	TGTGCCAGCACCCTCCGAGGTTACTACCTACCGGTCTACGAGCAGTACTTC	CASTLRGYYLPVYEQYF
15	TRBV4-2	TRBD1	TRBJ2-7	few	TGTGCCAGCAGCCGGACAGGGGCTGAAAGGTACGAGCAGTACTTC	CASSRTGAERYEQYF
13	TRBV11-2	NA	TRBJ2-7	few	TGTGCCAGCAGCTCGGCGGGCCCTTACGAGCAGTACTTC	CASSSAGPYEQYF
13	TRBV28	NA	TRBJ1-1	NA	TGTGCCAGCAGCTTCCCCGAGGGCACTGAAGCTTTCTTT	CASSFPEGTEAFF
15	TRBV27	NA	TRBJ2-7	NA	TGTGCCAGCAGTAATAGTGTGGCGAACTACGAGGAGCAGTACTTC	CASSNSVANYEEQYF
15	TRBV5-5	NA	TRBJ2-1	many	TGTGCCAGCAGCACACAGGGGGACTACTACAATGAGCAGTTCTTC	CASSTQGDYYNEQFF
14	TRBV7-9	NA	TRBJ2-1	NA	TGTGCCAGCAGCGCCACGGAAGTCTACAATGAGCAGTTCTTC	CASSATEVYNEQFF
15	TRBV30	TRBD1	TRBJ1-5	NA	TGTGCCTGGAGTGGACCCGGGACAGTCAATCAGCCCCAGCATTTT	CAWSGPGTVNQPQHF
17	TRBV14	NA	TRBJ2-1	few	TGTGCCAGCAGCACCTTTTCGACAGTCCTCTCCTACAATGAGCAGTTCTTC	CASSTFSTVLSYNEQFF
14	TRBV30	NA	TRBJ1-4	NA	TGTGCCTGGAGTGCGGTGGCAACTAATGAAAAACTGTTTTTT	CAWSAVATNEKLFF
14	TRBV6-6	TRBD2	TRBJ2-3	NA	TGTGCCAGCAGAGCGGGAGGAAGCACAGATACGCAGTATTTT	CASRAGGSTDTQYF
16	TRBV25-1	NA	TRBJ1-4	NA	TGTGCCAGCAGTGAATGGGGGCGCGGGCCTAATGAAAAACTGTTTTTT	CASSEWGRGPNEKLFF
14	TRBV11-1	NA	TRBJ2-2	NA	TGTGCCAGCAGCCGGACTACGAACACCGGGGAGCTGTTTTTT	CASSRTTNTGELFF
15	TRBV5-6	NA	TRBJ2-7	NA	TGTGCCAGCAGCTTGGGGATCGGGGCCCTTCACGAGCAGTACTTC	CASSLGIGALHEQYF
14	TRBV30	NA	TRBJ1-2	few	TGTGCCTCACTGCTCTTCCGGGACGGTAGAGGCTACACCTTC	CASLLFRDGRGYTF
16	TRBV28	TRBD2	TRBJ2-3	NA	TGTGCCAGCAGTCCGTTAGCGGGAATGAGCACAGATACGCAGTATTTT	CASSPLAGMSTDTQYF
16	TRBV10-3	TRBD1	TRBJ1-1	NA	TGTGCCATCAGTGAGCCGTTACCGGGACAGGACACTGAAGCTTTCTTT	CAISEPLPGQDTEAFF
16	TRBV5-6	TRBD2	TRBJ2-1	NA	TGTGCCAGCAGGCGGGGGGCCCAGGGCCTCAACAATGAGCAGTTCTTC	CASRRGAQGLNNEQFF
14	TRBV28	NA	TRBJ2-7	NA	TGTGCCAGCAGTTTCGGAAAAGGGGGGTACGAGCAGTACTTC	CASSFGKGGYEQYF
14	TRBV19	NA	TRBJ1-2	NA	TGTGCCAGTAGTACCTGGACGCACCACTATGGCTACACCTTC	CASSTWTHHYGYTF
16	TRBV9	NA	TRBJ1-2	few	TGTGCCAGCAGCGTAGTATCAGGGGCGGACAACTATGGCTACACCTTC	CASSVVSGADNYGYTF
16	TRBV28	NA	TRBJ1-3	once	TGTGCCAGCAGTTTACGGACAGTGAGCTCTGGAAACACCATATATTTT	CASSLRTVSSGNTIYF
20	TRBV5-1	TRBD2	TRBJ2-1	once	TGCGCCAGCAGCTTGGACGGGAGGGCTAGCCGCTGGCTGGGAATCGATGAGCAGTTCTTC	CASSLDGRASRWLGIDEQFF
16	TRBV25-1	TRBD2	TRBJ2-4	few	TGTGCCAGCAGTACCACTAGCGGTACTTACAAAAACATTCAGTACTTC	CASSTTSGTYKNIQYF
16	TRBV4-2	TRBD2	TRBJ2-7	NA	TGTGCCAGCAGCCAGGAGGCTAGCGGGAGCACCTACGAGCAGTACTTC	CASSQEASGSTYEQYF
16	TRBV14	TRBD1	TRBJ1-1	NA	TGTGCCAGCAGCCCGAGGGACAGGCTATTGAACACTGAAGCTTTCTTT	CASSPRDRLLNTEAFF
16	TRBV28	TRBD2	TRBJ2-7	NA	TGTGCCAGCAGTTCCCGACTAGCGGGCCACTCCTACGAGCAGTACTTC	CASSSRLAGHSYEQYF
13	TRBV25-1	NA	TRBJ2-7	NA	TGTGCCAGCAGGACGGACGGACTCTACGAGCAGTACTTC	CASRTDGLYEQYF
14	TRBV15	NA	TRBJ1-4	NA	TGTGCCACCAGGTATTTACAGCATAATGAAAAACTGTTTTTT	CATRYLQHNEKLFF
12	TRBV19	NA	TRBJ2-7	many	TGTGCCAGTAGTATAGTCGGATACGAGCAGTACTTC	CASSIVGYEQYF
14	TRBV5-1	NA	TRBJ2-7	NA	TGCGCCAGCAGCCTCGGTACTTTTATATACGAGCAGTACTTC	CASSLGTFIYEQYF
14	TRBV11-1	NA	TRBJ1-1	once	TGTGCCAGCAGCGAAACCGGGACGTTTCCTGAAGCTTTCTTT	CASSETGTFPEAFF
16	TRBV4-2	TRBD2	TRBJ2-1	many	TGTGCCAGCAGCCAACTAGCGGGAGAACCTTACAATGAGCAGTTCTTC	CASSQLAGEPYNEQFF
13	TRBV28	NA	TRBJ2-7	NA	TGTGCCAGCACTGGAGGCGTGTCCTACGAGCAGTACTTC	CASTGGVSYEQYF
12	TRBV6-5	NA	TRBJ1-2	NA	TGTGCCAGCAGTTACTGGTGGAATGGCTACACCTTC	CASSYWWNGYTF
12	TRBV2	NA	TRBJ1-5	NA	TGTGCCAGCAGACTACACCAGCAGCCCCAGCATTTT	CASRLHQQPQHF
11	TRBV20-1	NA	TRBJ2-7	NA	TGCAGTGCTAACCGTGGTTACGAGCAGTACTTC	CSANRGYEQYF
14	TRBV11-2	TRBD2	TRBJ2-7	NA	TGTGCCAGCAGCTTGATAGCGGGAGCCTACGAGCAGTACTTC	CASSLIAGAYEQYF
15	TRBV10-3	NA	TRBJ2-2	once	TGTGCCACCGCCGGGACGCCGGTTAACACCGGGGAGCTGTTTTTT	CATAGTPVNTGELFF
15	TRBV28	TRBD1	TRBJ1-5	once	TGTGCCAGCAGTGGGACAGGCAGGTTGGGCCAGCCCCAGCATTTT	CASSGTGRLGQPQHF
15	TRBV19	TRBD2	TRBJ2-7	NA	TGTGCCAGTAGTACCCTAGCGGGATTTACCTACGAGCAGTACTTC	CASSTLAGFTYEQYF
15	TRBV14	NA	TRBJ1-1	medium-sized	TGTGCCAGCAGCCAAGAAGGGGCCCTTGCCACTGAAGCTTTCTTT	CASSQEGALATEAFF
13	TRBV18	NA	TRBJ2-7	NA	TGTGCCAGCTCACCAGACTACCTTTCTGAGCAGTACTTC	CASSPDYLSEQYF
19	TRBV5-4	TRBD1	TRBJ1-5	once	TGTGCCAGCAGCTCCACTGGACAGGGAGGGGACGGAAGCAATCAGCCCCAGCATTTT	CASSSTGQGGDGSNQPQHF
15	TRBV2	NA	TRBJ1-4	NA	TGTGCCAGCAGTGAAACGGCAGGGACTAATGAAAAACTGTTTTTT	CASSETAGTNEKLFF
14	TRBV5-1	NA	TRBJ1-2	few	TGCGCCAGCAGCTTGGATGGGTCCCCTATTGGCTACACCTTC	CASSLDGSPIGYTF
15	TRBV6-5	TRBD1	TRBJ2-1	once	TGTGCCAGCAGTTACGGGACAGGATTGTGGGGTGAGCAGTTCTTC	CASSYGTGLWGEQFF
20	TRBV11-2	NA	TRBJ2-3	once	TGTGCCAGCAGCTTAGAGGTCTCGCGGTCTGGTAAGCATTTGACAGATACGCAGTATTTT	CASSLEVSRSGKHLTDTQYF
12	TRBV7-2	NA	TRBJ2-7	NA	TGTGCCAGCAGCCAACCCCTCGCGCGCTTATTCTTC	CASSQPLARLFF
15	TRBV10-1	TRBD1	TRBJ2-3	NA	TGCGCCAGCAGTCCCGGGACAGGGGGCAGAGATACGCAGTATTTT	CASSPGTGGRDTQYF
12	TRBV11-3	NA	TRBJ2-7	NA	TGTGCCAGCAGCTTAACAGGAAGCGAGCAGTACTTC	CASSLTGSEQYF
12	TRBV6-1	NA	TRBJ2-7	NA	TGTGCCAGCAGTCAGTACTCCTACGAGCAGTACTTC	CASSQYSYEQYF